Listed below are T cell receptor beta chains from one sample, sequenced in a study of T cell clonotyping in hematopoietic cell transplantation. Libraries were prepared by immunoSEQ multiplex PCR; TCRdb keeps only in-frame clonotypes and omits some of them. The data contain under 4,000 clones, 70% of them singletons. Sample: peripheral blood mononuclear cells, taken 30 days after allogeneic stem cell transplant. These receptor sequences come from a male patient between 35 and 55 years old who had an allogeneic stem cell transplant from an unrelated donor, so the T cells may come from the graft donor. Some clones in this sample may be carry-over from other donors' samples. CDR3s include the opening cysteine and the closing phenylalanine or tryptophan. The D gene is left open where the match is weak. Only some rows state a clone size, as once, few, many or a class for expanded clones.

J gene: TRBJ1-5; V gene: TRBV30; D gene: -; clone size: -; CDR3 DNA: TGTGCCTGGAGTCAGAGCAATCAGCCCCAGCATTTT; CDR3 protein: CAWSQSNQPQHF
J gene: TRBJ1-1; V gene: TRBV5-5; D gene: TRBD1; clone size: few; CDR3 DNA: TGTGCCAGCAGCTTGGGGACAGGGGAACGGTGGGGTGAAGCTTTCTTT; CDR3 protein: CASSLGTGERWGEAFF
J gene: TRBJ2-3; V gene: TRBV9; D gene: -; clone size: -; CDR3 DNA: TGTGCCAGCAGCGTAGAACGGTTAGCCGTCGGCACAGATACGCAGTATTTT; CDR3 protein: CASSVERLAVGTDTQYF
J gene: TRBJ2-5; V gene: TRBV5-4; D gene: -; clone size: -; CDR3 DNA: TGTGCCAGCAGCAACACAGGGAAACAAGAGACCCAGTACTTC; CDR3 protein: CASSNTGKQETQYF
J gene: TRBJ2-3; V gene: TRBV19; D gene: TRBD2; clone size: -; CDR3 DNA: TGTGCCAGTAGTCACCCCGGGGAGGGCCACACAGATACGCAGTATTTT; CDR3 protein: CASSHPGEGHTDTQYF
J gene: TRBJ1-2; V gene: TRBV14; D gene: -; clone size: -; CDR3 DNA: TGTGCCAGCAGCCAAGGACGGAACTATGGCTACACCTTC; CDR3 protein: CASSQGRNYGYTF
J gene: TRBJ2-3; V gene: TRBV7-2; D gene: -; clone size: few; CDR3 DNA: TGTGCCAGCAGCTTTAGGTTCGGCACAGATACGCAGTATTTT; CDR3 protein: CASSFRFGTDTQYF
J gene: TRBJ2-4; V gene: TRBV6-5; D gene: -; clone size: -; CDR3 DNA: TGTGCCAGCAGTTACTCAACAATGCTAGCCAAAAACATTCAGTACTTC; CDR3 protein: CASSYSTMLAKNIQYF
J gene: TRBJ2-7; V gene: TRBV6-6; D gene: TRBD1; clone size: once; CDR3 DNA: TGTGCCAGCAGTTTGGGACAGGAGTTGGGCGAGCAGTACTTC; CDR3 protein: CASSLGQELGEQYF
J gene: TRBJ2-7; V gene: TRBV7-2; D gene: -; clone size: -; CDR3 DNA: TGTGCCAGCAGCGACCTCGGCGAGCAGTACTTC; CDR3 protein: CASSDLGEQYF
J gene: TRBJ2-7; V gene: TRBV5-1; D gene: TRBD2; clone size: -; CDR3 DNA: TGCGCCAGCAGCTTGGAACTAGCGTCCTACGAGCAGTACTTC; CDR3 protein: CASSLELASYEQYF
J gene: TRBJ2-5; V gene: TRBV11-2; D gene: -; clone size: few; CDR3 DNA: TGTGCCAGCAGCATACAGGGCCAAGAGACCCAGTACTTC; CDR3 protein: CASSIQGQETQYF
J gene: TRBJ2-7; V gene: TRBV28; D gene: -; clone size: -; CDR3 DNA: TGTGCCAGCAGTCCCCCTCGGACACAGTCCTACGAGCAGTACTTC; CDR3 protein: CASSPPRTQSYEQYF
J gene: TRBJ1-1; V gene: TRBV11-2; D gene: -; clone size: -; CDR3 DNA: TGTGCCAGCAGCTCGGCCTGGCAGCTGAACACTGAAGCTTTCTTT; CDR3 protein: CASSSAWQLNTEAFF
J gene: TRBJ2-3; V gene: TRBV5-4; D gene: -; clone size: -; CDR3 DNA: TGTGCCAGCAGCTTCAACACAGATACGCAGTATTTT; CDR3 protein: CASSFNTDTQYF
J gene: TRBJ1-6; V gene: TRBV6-1; D gene: -; clone size: few; CDR3 DNA: TGTGCCAGCAGTCCATGGGGGCCCTATAATTCACCCCTCCACTTT; CDR3 protein: CASSPWGPYNSPLHF
J gene: TRBJ2-7; V gene: TRBV28; D gene: TRBD1; clone size: once; CDR3 DNA: TGTGCCAGCAGATCACAGGGGGTTTTCTACGAGCAGTACTTC; CDR3 protein: CASRSQGVFYEQYF
J gene: TRBJ2-1; V gene: TRBV29-1; D gene: TRBD1; clone size: -; CDR3 DNA: TGCAGCACTGAGGGCAGGGGGAACGGGGACGAGCAGTTCTTC; CDR3 protein: CSTEGRGNGDEQFF
J gene: TRBJ2-2; V gene: TRBV9; D gene: TRBD1; clone size: -; CDR3 DNA: TGTGCCAGCAGCGTAGCCCTGGGACAGGCCGGGGAGCTGTTTTTT; CDR3 protein: CASSVALGQAGELFF
J gene: TRBJ1-2; V gene: TRBV12-5; D gene: TRBD1; clone size: few; CDR3 DNA: TGTGCTAGTGGTTTGATTCTGTCCGGGACAGTTCATGGCTACACCTTC; CDR3 protein: CASGLILSGTVHGYTF
J gene: TRBJ2-5; V gene: TRBV6-1; D gene: TRBD1; clone size: -; CDR3 DNA: TGTGCCAGCAGTGAAGTTTTGGACAGGGGACGGGTAGAGACCCAGTACTTC; CDR3 protein: CASSEVLDRGRVETQYF
J gene: TRBJ2-1; V gene: TRBV28; D gene: -; clone size: large; CDR3 DNA: TGTGCCAGCAGTCCACTGGGAGCGGTGGGGTACAATGAGCAGTTCTTC; CDR3 protein: CASSPLGAVGYNEQFF
J gene: TRBJ1-6; V gene: TRBV11-2; D gene: -; clone size: few; CDR3 DNA: TGTGCCAGCAGCTCCCCGGGTTCCTATAATTCACCCCTCCACTTT; CDR3 protein: CASSSPGSYNSPLHF
J gene: TRBJ1-1; V gene: TRBV7-2; D gene: -; clone size: -; CDR3 DNA: TGTGCCAGCAGCTTATCGAACACTGAAGCTTTCTTT; CDR3 protein: CASSLSNTEAFF
J gene: TRBJ1-2; V gene: TRBV5-1; D gene: -; clone size: -; CDR3 DNA: TGCGCCAGCAGCTCGAGTATGGGCGCTCACTTCTATGGCTACACCTTC; CDR3 protein: CASSSSMGAHFYGYTF
J gene: TRBJ1-1; V gene: TRBV6-4; D gene: -; clone size: -; CDR3 DNA: TGTGCCAGCAGTTCTAGGGGGAACACTGAAGCTTTCTTT; CDR3 protein: CASSSRGNTEAFF
J gene: TRBJ1-2; V gene: TRBV28; D gene: -; clone size: -; CDR3 DNA: TGTGCCAGCAGTGTGGGGGGAGACTATGGCTACACCTTC; CDR3 protein: CASSVGGDYGYTF
J gene: TRBJ2-7; V gene: TRBV4-1; D gene: TRBD1; clone size: -; CDR3 DNA: TGCGCCAGCTCCCGGGACAGGAGCTCCTACGAGCAGTACTTC; CDR3 protein: CASSRDRSSYEQYF
J gene: TRBJ2-7; V gene: TRBV7-9; D gene: -; clone size: -; CDR3 DNA: TGTGCCAGCAGCTTACCACAGGGGCGGGACTACGAGCAGTACTTC; CDR3 protein: CASSLPQGRDYEQYF
J gene: TRBJ1-2; V gene: TRBV25-1; D gene: -; clone size: -; CDR3 DNA: TGTGCCATCAACGCAGGTAACGGCTACACCTTC; CDR3 protein: CAINAGNGYTF
J gene: TRBJ1-2; V gene: TRBV18; D gene: TRBD1; clone size: few; CDR3 DNA: TGTGCCAGCTCAAGGGAGACAGGGGATGGCTACACCTTC; CDR3 protein: CASSRETGDGYTF
J gene: TRBJ2-1; V gene: TRBV7-9; D gene: TRBD2; clone size: -; CDR3 DNA: TGTGCCAGCAGCTCGGGACTAGCGGGGCTGGATGAGCAGTTCTTC; CDR3 protein: CASSSGLAGLDEQFF
J gene: TRBJ1-2; V gene: TRBV27; D gene: TRBD1; clone size: -; CDR3 DNA: TGTGCCAGCACCCTCAACAGGGGGCTTGACTATGGCTACACCTTC; CDR3 protein: CASTLNRGLDYGYTF
J gene: TRBJ2-3; V gene: TRBV19; D gene: TRBD2; clone size: once; CDR3 DNA: TGTGCCAGTAGTTCCACCCGGGGGGGGACAGATACGCAGTATTTT; CDR3 protein: CASSSTRGGTDTQYF
J gene: TRBJ2-1; V gene: TRBV5-1; D gene: TRBD1; clone size: -; CDR3 DNA: TGCGCCAGCAGCCCGGGACAGCTGGTAAATGAGCAGTTCTTC; CDR3 protein: CASSPGQLVNEQFF
J gene: TRBJ1-1; V gene: TRBV7-6; D gene: -; clone size: few; CDR3 DNA: TGTGCCAGCAGCTTAGGCTGGGGCACTGAAGCTTTCTTT; CDR3 protein: CASSLGWGTEAFF
J gene: TRBJ2-7; V gene: TRBV18; D gene: TRBD2; clone size: -; CDR3 DNA: TGTGCCAGCGCGACTAGCGGGGACTACGAGCAGTACTTC; CDR3 protein: CASATSGDYEQYF
J gene: TRBJ1-4; V gene: TRBV29-1; D gene: -; clone size: -; CDR3 DNA: TGCAGCGTTGATAATAGACGGCTCAATGAAAAACTGTTTTTT; CDR3 protein: CSVDNRRLNEKLFF
J gene: TRBJ2-1; V gene: TRBV6-4; D gene: -; clone size: -; CDR3 DNA: TGTGCCAGCAGTGACTCGCTTCAGGGTGGGGATGAGCAGTTCTTC; CDR3 protein: CASSDSLQGGDEQFF
J gene: TRBJ1-2; V gene: TRBV29-1; D gene: -; clone size: few; CDR3 DNA: TGCAGCGTTGACTTCCGGGTCGGGAATGGCTACACCTTC; CDR3 protein: CSVDFRVGNGYTF
J gene: TRBJ2-7; V gene: TRBV5-4; D gene: -; clone size: -; CDR3 DNA: TGTGCCAGCAGCTTGGGACTATCACCCTACGAGCAGTACTTC; CDR3 protein: CASSLGLSPYEQYF
J gene: TRBJ1-6; V gene: TRBV7-9; D gene: TRBD1; clone size: few; CDR3 DNA: TGTGCCAGCACCTCAACAGGGGGCAATTCACCCCTCCACTTT; CDR3 protein: CASTSTGGNSPLHF
J gene: TRBJ2-6; V gene: TRBV5-8; D gene: TRBD1; clone size: -; CDR3 DNA: TGTGCCAGCAGCTCGGGATGGGGCGGACAGGGAATGTCTGGGGCCAACGTCCTGACTTTC; CDR3 protein: CASSSGWGGQGMSGANVLTF
J gene: TRBJ2-3; V gene: TRBV7-2; D gene: TRBD1; clone size: -; CDR3 DNA: TGTGCCAGCAGCATCGGACAGGGGGGGACAGATACGCAGTATTTT; CDR3 protein: CASSIGQGGTDTQYF
J gene: TRBJ2-7; V gene: TRBV29-1; D gene: -; clone size: -; CDR3 DNA: TGCAGCGTCACCCGTGTCAGCTCCTACGAGCAGTACTTC; CDR3 protein: CSVTRVSSYEQYF
J gene: TRBJ2-3; V gene: TRBV4-1; D gene: -; clone size: once; CDR3 DNA: TGCGCCAGCAGCTCGACGGATACGCAGTATTTT; CDR3 protein: CASSSTDTQYF
J gene: TRBJ1-3; V gene: TRBV7-2; D gene: -; clone size: -; CDR3 DNA: TGTGCCAGCAGCTTAGGACAAGTAGACACCATATATTTT; CDR3 protein: CASSLGQVDTIYF
J gene: TRBJ1-2; V gene: TRBV4-1; D gene: -; clone size: few; CDR3 DNA: TGCGCCAGCAGCCAAGACAGAGGGACGGCGGTTAACTATGGCTACACCTTC; CDR3 protein: CASSQDRGTAVNYGYTF
J gene: TRBJ1-6; V gene: TRBV7-9; D gene: -; clone size: -; CDR3 DNA: TGTGCCAGCAGCTTAGAGAGGGGAAATTCACCCCTCCACTTT; CDR3 protein: CASSLERGNSPLHF
J gene: TRBJ2-7; V gene: TRBV6-5; D gene: TRBD1; clone size: -; CDR3 DNA: TGTGCCAGCAGTTACAGCCGGGACAGCGCCTCCTACGAGCAGTACTTC; CDR3 protein: CASSYSRDSASYEQYF
J gene: TRBJ1-1; V gene: TRBV9; D gene: TRBD1; clone size: -; CDR3 DNA: TGTGCCAGCAGCGTAGAAGGGACAGCTTTGGGGACTGAAGCTTTCTTT; CDR3 protein: CASSVEGTALGTEAFF
J gene: TRBJ1-1; V gene: TRBV5-1; D gene: -; clone size: -; CDR3 DNA: TGCGCCAGCAGCTATGGGGGTGGAACTGAAGCTTTCTTT; CDR3 protein: CASSYGGGTEAFF
J gene: TRBJ1-5; V gene: TRBV6-1; D gene: -; clone size: -; CDR3 DNA: TGTGCCAGCAGTATGGGCCAAAATCAGCCCCAGCATTTT; CDR3 protein: CASSMGQNQPQHF
J gene: TRBJ1-5; V gene: TRBV19; D gene: -; clone size: -; CDR3 DNA: TGTGCCAGTAGTATAAGCAGGGCTGAGGGCAATCAGCCCCAGCATTTT; CDR3 protein: CASSISRAEGNQPQHF
J gene: TRBJ1-1; V gene: TRBV14; D gene: TRBD1; clone size: -; CDR3 DNA: TGTGCCAGCAGCCGAAGGGGACAGGGGAACACTGAAGCTTTCTTT; CDR3 protein: CASSRRGQGNTEAFF
J gene: TRBJ2-1; V gene: TRBV2; D gene: -; clone size: -; CDR3 DNA: TGTGCCAGCGGGGGTAGCGGAACTGTCAATGAGCAGTTCTTC; CDR3 protein: CASGGSGTVNEQFF
J gene: TRBJ1-3; V gene: TRBV11-3; D gene: -; clone size: -; CDR3 DNA: TGTGCCAGCAGCTTACCAGGTAGCTCTGGAAACACCATATATTTT; CDR3 protein: CASSLPGSSGNTIYF
J gene: TRBJ2-7; V gene: TRBV19; D gene: -; clone size: -; CDR3 DNA: TGTGCCAGTAGTAGGGGTGGAGGTGAGCAGTACTTC; CDR3 protein: CASSRGGGEQYF